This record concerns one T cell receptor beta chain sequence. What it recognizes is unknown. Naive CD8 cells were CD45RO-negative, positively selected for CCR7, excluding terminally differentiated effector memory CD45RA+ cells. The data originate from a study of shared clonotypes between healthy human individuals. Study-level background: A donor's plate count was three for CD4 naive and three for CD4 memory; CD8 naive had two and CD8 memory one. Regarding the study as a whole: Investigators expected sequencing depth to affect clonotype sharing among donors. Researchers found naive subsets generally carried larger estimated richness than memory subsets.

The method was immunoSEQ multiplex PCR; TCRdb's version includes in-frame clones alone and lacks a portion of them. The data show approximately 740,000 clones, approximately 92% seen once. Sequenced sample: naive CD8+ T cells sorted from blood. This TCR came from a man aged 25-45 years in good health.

CDR3 in DNA: TGTGCCAGCAGGCGCAACACTGAAGCTTTCTTT. Translating it yields CASRRNTEAFF. J is TRBJ1-1 and V is TRBV6-6; the D is unclear. With 6 bases removed from V and 2 bases from J, the gap between germline ends came to 4 bases. CDR1 MNHNY and CDR2 SVGAGI come from the germline V gene (reference sequence). The CDR3 loop spans 11 amino acids.